This T cell receptor (beta chain) comes out of a study of tumor-infiltrating lymphocytes in oesophageal squamous cell carcinoma. This CDR3 comprises 14 residues. Per germline, CDR1 SNHLY and CDR2 FYNNEI. TCRdb reprocessed the PCR reads with MiXCR, giving one entry per CDR3 protein. The sample has under 20,000 distinct CDR3 sequences; 45% to 50% are singletons. The sequenced sample was esophageal tumor tissue. The source of this sequence is a male donor with esophageal squamous cell carcinoma. This chain links TRBV2 with TRBJ2-1; 8 positions agree with TRBD1. The J call is doubtful: the DNA matches TRBJ2-7 better. This chain's CDR3 is CASSEDRDQYEQYF. The CDR3 region has the DNA TGTGCCAGCAGTGAGGACAGGGACCAATACGAGCAGTACTTC.